The rows below give T cell receptor beta chains drawn from one sample of a study of cytomegalovirus exposure and HLA in healthy donors. Libraries were prepared by immunoSEQ multiplex PCR; TCRdb keeps only in-frame clonotypes and omits some of them. Of a few hundred thousand clones listed, roughly 88% are singletons. The sample taken for sequencing was PBMCs. The source of these receptors is a woman aged 18-35 years in good health and CMV-seronegative. Each CDR3 is given with its conserved first and last residue. D genes are given only for firm matches. The size entry is marked missing in some rows and otherwise reads once, few, many or a size class.

CDR3 protein: CASREDSSYNEQFF
CDR3 DNA: TGTGCCAGTAGAGAAGACAGCTCCTACAATGAGCAGTTCTTC
D gene: NA
V gene: TRBV19
CDR3 length: 14
J gene: TRBJ2-1
clone size: NA

CDR3 protein: CASILHPGESYNEQFF
CDR3 DNA: TGTGCCAGCATCCTCCACCCGGGGGAATCCTACAATGAGCAGTTCTTC
D gene: NA
V gene: TRBV7-9
CDR3 length: 16
J gene: TRBJ2-1
clone size: NA

CDR3 protein: CASGGAGSSYNEQFF
CDR3 DNA: TGTGCCAGCGGGGGGGCGGGTAGCTCCTACAATGAGCAGTTCTTC
D gene: NA
V gene: TRBV25-1
CDR3 length: 15
J gene: TRBJ2-1
clone size: NA

CDR3 protein: CASAADGREQFF
CDR3 DNA: TGTGCCAGTGCAGCGGACGGCCGTGAGCAGTTCTTC
D gene: NA
V gene: TRBV19
CDR3 length: 12
J gene: TRBJ2-1
clone size: few

CDR3 protein: CASSPQPGLAGERTGELFF
CDR3 DNA: TGTGCCAGCAGTCCTCAGCCGGGACTAGCGGGAGAAAGAACCGGGGAGCTGTTTTTT
D gene: TRBD2
V gene: TRBV27
CDR3 length: 19
J gene: TRBJ2-2
clone size: NA

CDR3 protein: CASSLGQGLETQYF
CDR3 DNA: TGCGCCAGCAGCTTGGGGCAGGGTCTGGAGACCCAGTACTTC
D gene: NA
V gene: TRBV5-1
CDR3 length: 14
J gene: TRBJ2-5
clone size: NA

CDR3 protein: CASSLYANEKLFF
CDR3 DNA: TGTGCCAGCAGCTTATATGCTAATGAAAAACTGTTTTTT
D gene: NA
V gene: TRBV7-2
CDR3 length: 13
J gene: TRBJ1-4
clone size: NA

CDR3 protein: CASSLGRWNTEAFF
CDR3 DNA: TGTGCCAGCAGCTTAGGTCGGTGGAACACTGAAGCTTTCTTT
D gene: NA
V gene: TRBV7-2
CDR3 length: 14
J gene: TRBJ1-1
clone size: NA

CDR3 protein: CASSVAATGVTYNEQFF
CDR3 DNA: TGTGCCAGCAGCGTAGCCGCAACAGGGGTGACCTACAATGAGCAGTTCTTC
D gene: TRBD1
V gene: TRBV9
CDR3 length: 17
J gene: TRBJ2-1
clone size: NA

CDR3 protein: CASAGTGLDTEAFF
CDR3 DNA: TGTGCCTCAGCAGGGACAGGTCTGGACACTGAAGCTTTCTTT
D gene: TRBD1
V gene: TRBV6-1
CDR3 length: 14
J gene: TRBJ1-1
clone size: NA

CDR3 protein: CASSFEDSTYEQYF
CDR3 DNA: TGCGCCAGCAGCTTTGAAGACAGCACCTACGAGCAGTACTTC
D gene: NA
V gene: TRBV5-1
CDR3 length: 14
J gene: TRBJ2-7
clone size: once

CDR3 protein: CASSGGGKNYEQYF
CDR3 DNA: TGTGCCAGCAGTGGGGGCGGAAAAAACTACGAGCAGTACTTC
D gene: NA
V gene: TRBV27
CDR3 length: 14
J gene: TRBJ2-7
clone size: NA

CDR3 protein: CASSANRNTGVPEAFF
CDR3 DNA: TGTGCCAGCAGTGCGAACAGAAATACAGGGGTTCCTGAAGCTTTCTTT
D gene: TRBD1
V gene: TRBV2
CDR3 length: 16
J gene: TRBJ1-1
clone size: NA

CDR3 protein: CASSHGSYEQYF
CDR3 DNA: TGTGCCAGCAGTCACGGGAGCTACGAGCAGTACTTC
D gene: NA
V gene: TRBV25-1
CDR3 length: 12
J gene: TRBJ2-7
clone size: NA

CDR3 protein: CATSQDSGRNQPQHF
CDR3 DNA: TGTGCCACCAGCCAGGACAGTGGACGCAATCAGCCCCAGCATTTT
D gene: NA
V gene: TRBV15
CDR3 length: 15
J gene: TRBJ1-5
clone size: NA

CDR3 protein: CASSLASASDYNEQFF
CDR3 DNA: TGTGCCAGCAGCTTAGCGTCCGCTAGCGATTACAATGAGCAGTTCTTC
D gene: NA
V gene: TRBV7-2
CDR3 length: 16
J gene: TRBJ2-1
clone size: NA

CDR3 protein: CASSPSRDRRLPTEAFF
CDR3 DNA: TGTGCCAGCAGCCCTTCCCGGGACAGAAGACTCCCCACTGAAGCTTTCTTT
D gene: TRBD1
V gene: TRBV7-2
CDR3 length: 17
J gene: TRBJ1-1
clone size: few

CDR3 protein: CAPRGGAGLSYNEQFF
CDR3 DNA: TGTGCCCCCCGGGGAGGAGCGGGGCTCTCCTACAATGAGCAGTTCTTC
D gene: TRBD2
V gene: TRBV2
CDR3 length: 16
J gene: TRBJ2-1
clone size: once

CDR3 protein: CAGSSGTGSGELFF
CDR3 DNA: TGTGCCGGATCTAGCGGGACGGGATCCGGGGAGCTGTTTTTT
D gene: TRBD2
V gene: TRBV6-1
CDR3 length: 14
J gene: TRBJ2-2
clone size: NA

CDR3 protein: CASSPRAGYPYNEQFF
CDR3 DNA: TGTGCCAGCAGCCCCCGGGCAGGGTACCCGTACAATGAGCAGTTCTTC
D gene: NA
V gene: TRBV7-9
CDR3 length: 16
J gene: TRBJ2-1
clone size: NA

CDR3 protein: CASTLGGHSNQPQHF
CDR3 DNA: TGTGCCAGCACCCTAGGCGGACATAGCAATCAGCCCCAGCATTTT
D gene: NA
V gene: TRBV6-1
CDR3 length: 15
J gene: TRBJ1-5
clone size: NA

CDR3 protein: CASSPRSGTLNEQFF
CDR3 DNA: TGTGCCAGCAGCCCTAGAAGCGGGACCCTCAATGAGCAGTTCTTC
D gene: TRBD2
V gene: TRBV2
CDR3 length: 15
J gene: TRBJ2-1
clone size: NA

CDR3 protein: CASTGSDQPQHF
CDR3 DNA: TGTGCCAGTACAGGGTCGGATCAGCCCCAGCATTTT
D gene: NA
V gene: TRBV6-1
CDR3 length: 12
J gene: TRBJ1-5
clone size: NA

CDR3 protein: CASSFTHSGTPETQYF
CDR3 DNA: TGCGCCAGCAGCTTCACCCACAGCGGGACACCCGAGACCCAGTACTTC
D gene: NA
V gene: TRBV5-1
CDR3 length: 16
J gene: TRBJ2-5
clone size: NA

CDR3 protein: CASSVATDTQYF
CDR3 DNA: TGTGCCAGCAGCGTAGCAACAGATACGCAGTATTTT
D gene: NA
V gene: TRBV9
CDR3 length: 12
J gene: TRBJ2-3
clone size: once

CDR3 protein: CASSIGTGPEQYF
CDR3 DNA: TGTGCCAGTAGTATTGGGACAGGCCCTGAGCAGTACTTC
D gene: TRBD1
V gene: TRBV19
CDR3 length: 13
J gene: TRBJ2-7
clone size: NA

CDR3 protein: CASSIAAGGTYEQYF
CDR3 DNA: TGCGCCAGCAGCATCGCAGCGGGAGGGACCTACGAGCAGTACTTC
D gene: TRBD2
V gene: TRBV5-1
CDR3 length: 15
J gene: TRBJ2-7
clone size: NA

CDR3 protein: CASSPPAGAAYNEQFF
CDR3 DNA: TGTGCCAGCAGCCCCCCGGCGGGAGCCGCCTACAATGAGCAGTTCTTC
D gene: TRBD2
V gene: TRBV5-4
CDR3 length: 16
J gene: TRBJ2-1
clone size: NA

CDR3 protein: CASSLALAGYNEQFF
CDR3 DNA: TGTGCCAGCAGCTTAGCGCTAGCGGGTTACAATGAGCAGTTCTTC
D gene: TRBD2
V gene: TRBV7-2
CDR3 length: 15
J gene: TRBJ2-1
clone size: NA

CDR3 protein: CASKGTGANGYTF
CDR3 DNA: TGTGCCAGCAAAGGAACAGGGGCGAATGGCTACACCTTC
D gene: TRBD1
V gene: TRBV6-1
CDR3 length: 13
J gene: TRBJ1-2
clone size: NA

CDR3 protein: CASSLGQGGPEQYF
CDR3 DNA: TGTGCCAGCAGCTTAGGGCAGGGAGGCCCCGAGCAGTACTTC
D gene: NA
V gene: TRBV5-4
CDR3 length: 14
J gene: TRBJ2-7
clone size: NA

CDR3 protein: CASSIPFRGSGANVLTF
CDR3 DNA: TGTGCCAGTAGTATTCCGTTCAGGGGCTCTGGGGCCAACGTCCTGACTTTC
D gene: NA
V gene: TRBV19
CDR3 length: 17
J gene: TRBJ2-6
clone size: once

CDR3 protein: CASRAGGRETQYF
CDR3 DNA: TGTGCCAGCAGAGCAGGGGGCCGGGAGACCCAGTACTTC
D gene: TRBD1
V gene: TRBV6-1
CDR3 length: 13
J gene: TRBJ2-5
clone size: NA

CDR3 protein: CASSPLGGFNTEAFF
CDR3 DNA: TGTGCCAGCTCCCCCCTAGGGGGATTTAACACTGAAGCTTTCTTT
D gene: NA
V gene: TRBV18
CDR3 length: 15
J gene: TRBJ1-1
clone size: NA

CDR3 protein: CATSFELRTEAFF
CDR3 DNA: TGTGCCACGTCCTTTGAGTTGCGCACTGAAGCTTTCTTT
D gene: NA
V gene: TRBV19
CDR3 length: 13
J gene: TRBJ1-1
clone size: NA

CDR3 protein: CASRPGTTRWNEQFF
CDR3 DNA: TGTGCCAGCAGGCCCGGGACTACCCGGTGGAATGAGCAGTTCTTC
D gene: TRBD2
V gene: TRBV28
CDR3 length: 15
J gene: TRBJ2-1
clone size: NA

CDR3 protein: CASSLDKHTGELFF
CDR3 DNA: TGTGCCAGCAGTTTAGACAAACACACCGGGGAGCTGTTTTTT
D gene: NA
V gene: TRBV27
CDR3 length: 14
J gene: TRBJ2-2
clone size: NA

CDR3 protein: CASSLPTRGSYEQYF
CDR3 DNA: TGTGCCAGCAGCTTACCAACCCGGGGCTCCTACGAGCAGTACTTC
D gene: NA
V gene: TRBV7-9
CDR3 length: 15
J gene: TRBJ2-7
clone size: NA

CDR3 protein: CASSPIRDNGYEQYF
CDR3 DNA: TGTGCCAGCTCACCAATTAGGGACAACGGCTACGAGCAGTACTTC
D gene: NA
V gene: TRBV18
CDR3 length: 15
J gene: TRBJ2-7
clone size: NA

CDR3 protein: CASSGGRTGLNQPQHF
CDR3 DNA: TGTGCCAGCAGTGGCGGCAGGACAGGACTCAATCAGCCCCAGCATTTT
D gene: TRBD1
V gene: TRBV2
CDR3 length: 16
J gene: TRBJ1-5
clone size: NA

CDR3 protein: CASRPGGQETQYF
CDR3 DNA: TGTGCCAGCAGGCCCGGGGGCCAAGAGACCCAGTACTTC
D gene: NA
V gene: TRBV27
CDR3 length: 13
J gene: TRBJ2-5
clone size: once

CDR3 protein: CASSETGGYTEETQYF
CDR3 DNA: TGTGCCAGCAGTGAAACCGGGGGATATACTGAAGAGACCCAGTACTTC
D gene: NA
V gene: TRBV2
CDR3 length: 16
J gene: TRBJ2-5
clone size: NA